Below are 22 T cell receptor beta chains sequenced from a single sample in a study of T cell responses to AZD1222 COVID-19 vaccine. Here immunoSEQ multiplex PCR was the method, and the copy in TCRdb shows in-frame clones only, minus some. The table records 100,000 to 150,000 clones, approximately 83% of them present only once. The source material was peripheral blood, sampled on day 0 of AZD1222 vaccination. The receptors were gathered from an adult in good health.

This rearrangement joins TRBV7-3 to TRBJ2-1, with 8 bases lining up with TRBD2. This CDR3 region has 15 residues. V shed 0 bases and J 7 bases; nucleotides not matched to a gene: 5. Germline values: CDR1 SGHTA, CDR2 FQGTGA. The CDR3, as DNA: TGTGCCAGCAGCTTAACAGCTAGCGGGCCTAATGAGCAGTTCTTC. This translates into CASSLTASGPNEQFF.

The V and J genes are TRBV27 and TRBJ2-3, with TRBD2 as a possible D gene (6 bases). V was trimmed by 3 bases and J by 1 base, leaving 14 bases between them. This CDR3 comprises 16 residues. Germline V gene lookup returns CDR1 MNHEY and CDR2 SMNVEV (reference sequence). The CDR3 spells CASSFFGSSGTDTQYF. In DNA form, the CDR3 reads TGTGCCAGCAGTTTTTTCGGGAGCTCGGGCACAGATACGCAGTATTTT.

The genes are TRBV11-3 and TRBJ1-1, with 9 bases lining up with TRBD1. This CDR3 is 15 amino acids long. The germline V gene encodes CDR1 SGHNT and CDR2 YENEEA. Trimming at V came to 1 base and at J to 9 bases, leaving 9 bases not matched to a gene. The DNA of the CDR3 is TGTGCCAGCAGCTTAGCCTGGGACAGGGAGGATCAAGCTTTCTTT. Translation gives CASSLAWDREDQAFF. Based on the CDR3 plus reference TRBV11-3 and TRBJ1-1, the full variable domain is EAGVVQSPRYKIIEKKQPVAFWCNPISGHNTLYWYLQNLGQGPELLIRYENEEAVDDSQLPKDRFSAERLKGVDSTLKIQPAELGDSAVYLCASSLAWDREDQAFFGQGTRLTVV.

CDR3 region: CASSLAGTLGQGKGYTF. The CDR3 nucleotides read TGTGCCAGCAGCTTGGCCGGAACACTAGGACAGGGGAAAGGCTACACCTTC. The chain uses TRBV5-4 and TRBJ1-2; 9 positions match TRBD1. V lost 0 bases, J lost 8 bases, and 14 bases stayed unmatched. Germline CDR1 reads SGHNT; CDR2 reads YYREEE (reference sequence). This CDR3 is 17 amino acids long.

The V call is TRBV5-4, the J call TRBJ2-7; no reliable D call. Trimming left V 0 bases short and J 3 bases short, with 13 bases between. The CDR3 covers 15 residues. Germline assignment: CDR1 SGHNT and CDR2 YYREEE (reference sequence). CDR3 in DNA: TGTGCCAGCAGCTTGGGGATAGGGATGGTCTACGAGCAGTACTTC. As protein: CASSLGIGMVYEQYF.

In this sample, this clone turned up a few times. This chain links TRBV7-9 with TRBJ2-5; D not certain. Germline lookup yields CDR1 SEHNR and CDR2 FQNEAQ (reference sequence). Trimming shortened V by 6 bases and J by 5 bases, and 16 bases separated the two germline ends. This CDR3 contains 14 residues. This chain's CDR3 is CASRPRTNLETQYF. The CDR3 region has the DNA TGTGCCAGCAGGCCAAGAACTAACTTGGAGACCCAGTACTTC.

The chain joins TRBV27 to TRBJ2-1, with 7 bases matching TRBD1. CDR3 size: 15 residues. Germline trimming cut 1 base from V and 6 bases from J; bases unmatched to any gene: 6. Germline CDR1 reads MNHEY; CDR2 reads SMNVEV (reference sequence). The CDR3 here is CASSLWQGDSNEQFF. CDR3 nucleotides: TGTGCCAGCAGTTTATGGCAGGGGGATTCCAATGAGCAGTTCTTC.

This clone was seen more than once but under ten times. This chain links TRBV29-1 with TRBJ1-2; a weak D match, TRBD1 (5 bases). Looked up from germline, CDR1 is SQVTM and CDR2 is ANQGSEA. This CDR3 region has 13 residues. The V gene lost 7 bases and the J gene lost 6 bases, with 18 bases spanning the gap. The CDR3 spells CSARRSGANGYTF. The DNA for the CDR3 is TGCAGCGCCAGACGCAGCGGGGCGAATGGCTACACCTTC.

The V gene is TRBV9, the J gene TRBJ2-3; 10 positions agree with TRBD2. This CDR3 contains 15 residues. Germline assignment: CDR1 SGDLS and CDR2 YYNGEE. V lost 1 base, J lost 6 bases, and 5 bases stayed unmatched. This CDR3 is CASSVYQREGDTQYF. The CDR3 DNA reads as TGTGCCAGCAGCGTATACCAGCGGGAGGGGGATACGCAGTATTTT.

This clone was seen repeatedly, ten times or more. The V and J genes are TRBV6-5 and TRBJ1-6, with TRBD1 as a possible D gene (5 bases). V shed 2 bases and J shed 13 bases, with 9 bases lying between them. Per germline, CDR1 MNHEY and CDR2 SVGAGI. The CDR3 runs 12 residues. DNA for the CDR3: TGTGCCAGCAGTTACAGGGGTGGGCCCCTCCACTTT. This encodes CASSYRGGPLHF.

The chain uses TRBV5-1 and TRBJ2-5; 7 bases match TRBD1. Trimming removed 3 bases from V and 1 base from J; junction bases left unmatched: 6. Germline V lookup: CDR1 SGHRS, CDR2 YFSETQ. CDR3 size: 15 residues. Here the CDR3 reads CASSSNGQAQETQYF. For the CDR3, the DNA is TGCGCCAGCAGCTCGAATGGACAGGCCCAAGAGACCCAGTACTTC.

This rearrangement joins TRBV7-3 to TRBJ1-1; no firm D call. CDR1 is SGHTA, CDR2 FQGTGA, per germline. V gave up 3 bases and J gave up 1 base, with 15 bases separating them. The CDR3 runs 16 residues. CDR3: CASSFGLRSGNTEAFF. The CDR3 DNA reads as TGTGCCAGCAGCTTTGGACTAAGGTCGGGGAACACTGAAGCTTTCTTT.

The chain carries TRBV9 and TRBJ2-2; 9 bases are shared with TRBD1. The V and J ends lost 5 bases and 4 bases, in that order; junction bases with no gene match: 3. Germline assignment: CDR1 SGDLS and CDR2 YYNGEE. There are 14 residues in the CDR3. The CDR3 nucleotides read TGTGCCAGCAGAACAGGGGGCGGCACCGGGGAGCTGTTTTTT. Encoded protein: CASRTGGGTGELFF.

The rearrangement uses TRBV6-5 and TRBJ2-1, with 7 nucleotides matching TRBD1. This CDR3 is built from 14 residues. Unmatched junction bases numbered 4, after V lost 2 bases and J lost 6 bases. Per the germline V gene, CDR1 is MNHEY and CDR2 is SVGAGI. Written as DNA, the CDR3 is TGTGCCAGCAGTTACCTGGGACAGCTCAATGAGCAGTTCTTC. Translation: CASSYLGQLNEQFF.

The V call is TRBV4-1, the J call TRBJ1-3; TRBD1 is a possible D gene (5 bases). Germline values: CDR1 MGHRA, CDR2 YSYEKL. The CDR3 has 16 amino acids. With 3 bases removed from V and 2 bases from J, the gap between germline ends came to 14 bases. The CDR3 spells CASSQQTVAPGNTIYF. In DNA, the CDR3 is TGCGCCAGCAGCCAGCAGACAGTCGCTCCTGGAAACACCATATATTTT.

The chain carries TRBV7-6 and TRBJ2-7; no clear D. Between the trimmed V and J ends, which lost 2 bases and 3 bases, there was a span of 8 bases. The germline gives CDR1 SGHVS, CDR2 FNYEAQ. The CDR3 extends over 13 amino acids. The CDR3 region has the DNA TGTGCCAGCAGCTTATCAAGGGACTACGAGCAGTACTTC. Protein: CASSLSRDYEQYF.

CDR3 DNA sequence: TGTGCCAGCAGCACTACTGGGACAGGGTTCAACGAGCAGTACTTC. Encoded protein: CASSTTGTGFNEQYF. This chain connects TRBV7-8 to TRBJ2-7, with TRBD1 identical over 9 bases. The junction had 10 bases not matched to a gene; V was cut back by 5 bases and J by 5 bases. The CDR3 extends over 15 amino acids. Germline V lookup: CDR1 SGHVS, CDR2 FQNEAQ. The full variable domain, completed using reference TRBV7-8 and TRBJ2-7, is GAGVSQSPRYKVAKRGQDVALRCDPISGHVSLFWYQQALGQGPEFLTYFQNEAQLDKSGLPSDRFFAERPEGSVSTLKIQRTQQEDSAVYLCASSTTGTGFNEQYFGPGTRLTVT.

The chain has TRBV7-8 and TRBJ1-1, with TRBD1 matching 7 bases. The CDR3 is 14 residues long. Per the germline V gene, CDR1 is SGHVS and CDR2 is FQNEAQ. Trimming cost V 3 bases and J 11 bases; bases outside gene matches: 12. The CDR3 sequence: CASSFQGQVLGAFF. In nucleotides, the CDR3 is TGTGCCAGCAGCTTTCAAGGACAGGTCCTGGGGGCTTTCTTT. The full variable domain, its missing parts supplied by reference TRBV7-8 and TRBJ1-1, is GAGVSQSPRYKVAKRGQDVALRCDPISGHVSLFWYQQALGQGPEFLTYFQNEAQLDKSGLPSDRFFAERPEGSVSTLKIQRTQQEDSAVYLCASSFQGQVLGAFFGQGTRLTVV.

This clone was recorded a few times. The chain links TRBV6-5 to TRBJ2-2; D is possibly TRBD1 (5 bases). Germline V gene lookup returns CDR1 MNHEY and CDR2 SVGAGI. The CDR3 runs 14 residues. The V end lost 7 bases, the J end lost 2 bases, and 11 bases lay between the germline ends. CDR3 sequence: CASTQGSNTGELFF. DNA for the CDR3: TGTGCCAGCACTCAGGGATCTAACACCGGGGAGCTGTTTTTT.

As regards this clone: The sample holds other DNA sequences that translate to the same CDR3. The genes are TRBV18 and TRBJ2-7; 9 nucleotides agree with TRBD1. This CDR3 region has 14 residues. From germline, CDR1 is KGHSH and CDR2 LQKENI. The trim removed 2 bases at V and 2 bases at J, leaving 1 base unmatched. The DNA of the CDR3 is TGTGCCAGCTCACCAGGGACAGGGCCCTACGAGCAGTACTTC. This gives the protein CASSPGTGPYEQYF. The whole variable domain, filled in from reference TRBV18 and TRBJ2-7, reads NAGVMQNPRHLVRRRGQEARLRCSPMKGHSHVYWYRQLPEEGLKFMVYLQKENIIDESGMPKERFSAEFPKEGPSILRIQQVVRGDSAAYFCASSPGTGPYEQYFGPGTRLTVT.

This chain uses TRBV30 with TRBJ2-5, with unresolved D. The germline gives CDR1 GTSNPN, CDR2 SVGIG (reference sequence). This CDR3 is 11 amino acids long. V gave up 0 bases and J gave up 5 bases, with 4 bases separating them. Here the CDR3 reads CAWSVVETQYF. The CDR3 bases are TGTGCCTGGAGTGTAGTCGAGACCCAGTACTTC.

The V call is TRBV3-1 (or the pseudogene TRBV3-2), the J call TRBJ2-3; 8 bases agree with TRBD1. V shed 5 bases, J shed 1 base, and the junction held 5 bases outside the gene matches. The CDR3 has 15 amino acids. Germline assignment: CDR1 LGHDT and CDR2 YNNKEL (reference sequence). The CDR3 sequence is CASSSNRGGTDTQYF. CDR3 DNA: TGTGCCAGCAGCTCAAACAGGGGGGGCACAGATACGCAGTATTTT.